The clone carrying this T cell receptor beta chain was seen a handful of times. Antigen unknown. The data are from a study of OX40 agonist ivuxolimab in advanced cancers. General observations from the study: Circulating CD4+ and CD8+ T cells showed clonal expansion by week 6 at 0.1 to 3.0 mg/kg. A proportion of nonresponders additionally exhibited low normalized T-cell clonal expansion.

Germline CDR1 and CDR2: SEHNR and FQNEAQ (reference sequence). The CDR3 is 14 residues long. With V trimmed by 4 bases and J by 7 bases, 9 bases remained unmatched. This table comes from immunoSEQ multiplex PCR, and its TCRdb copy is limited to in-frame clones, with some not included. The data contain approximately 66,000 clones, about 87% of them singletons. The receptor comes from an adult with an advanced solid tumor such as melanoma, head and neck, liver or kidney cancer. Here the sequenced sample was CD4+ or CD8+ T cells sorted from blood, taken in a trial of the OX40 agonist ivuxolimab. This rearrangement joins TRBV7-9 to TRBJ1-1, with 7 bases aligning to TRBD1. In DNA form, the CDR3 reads TGTGCCAGCAGCTATCAGGGGGGAGAGGATGAAGCTTTCTTT. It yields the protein CASSYQGGEDEAFF.